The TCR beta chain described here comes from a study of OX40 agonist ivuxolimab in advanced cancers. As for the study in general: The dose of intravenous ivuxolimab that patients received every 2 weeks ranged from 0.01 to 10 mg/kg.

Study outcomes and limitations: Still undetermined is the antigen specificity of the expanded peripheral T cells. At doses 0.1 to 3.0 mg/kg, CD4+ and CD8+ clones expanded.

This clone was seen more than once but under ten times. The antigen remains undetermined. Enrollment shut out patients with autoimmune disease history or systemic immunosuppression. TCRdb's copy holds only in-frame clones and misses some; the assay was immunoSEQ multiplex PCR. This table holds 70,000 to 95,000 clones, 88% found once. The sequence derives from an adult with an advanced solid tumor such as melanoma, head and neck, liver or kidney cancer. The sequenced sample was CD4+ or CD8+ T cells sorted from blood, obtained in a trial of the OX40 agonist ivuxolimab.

The chain's CDR3 is CASSLQGETGNTIYF. DNA of the CDR3: TGTGCCAGCAGCCTTCAGGGCGAAACTGGAAACACCATATATTTT. The V and J genes are TRBV14 and TRBJ1-3; weak D call: TRBD1 (5 bases). This CDR3 contains 15 residues. Germline V gene data show CDR1 as SGHDN and CDR2 as FVKESK. Trimming removed 4 bases at V and 2 bases at J, with 12 bases between.